The TCR beta chain described here comes from a study of T-cell reconstitution after alpha-beta-depleted transplantation in children. There are a few counts of this clonotype. Unique molecular identifiers were incorporated when the TCRbeta library was constructed. TCRdb redid the calling of the PCR reads with MiXCR, one entry per CDR3 protein. Of 200,000 to 250,000 distinct CDR3 sequences in the sample, approximately 9% were seen once. Germline V gene sequence: CDR1 SGHDN, CDR2 FVKESK. This CDR3 has 16 amino acids. V lost 6 bases, J lost 7 bases, and 25 bases lay in between. The sample consisted of PBMCs from the stem cell graft donor, taken from the stem cell graft. This TCR derives from a human donor who donated a stem cell graft to a child with acute lymphoblastic leukemia. The chain carries TRBV14 and TRBJ2-7, with no clear D. The chain's CDR3 is CASSHQLPGESGEQYF. The CDR3 DNA reads TGTGCCAGCAGTCACCAATTACCTGGTGAAAGTGGAGAGCAGTACTTC.